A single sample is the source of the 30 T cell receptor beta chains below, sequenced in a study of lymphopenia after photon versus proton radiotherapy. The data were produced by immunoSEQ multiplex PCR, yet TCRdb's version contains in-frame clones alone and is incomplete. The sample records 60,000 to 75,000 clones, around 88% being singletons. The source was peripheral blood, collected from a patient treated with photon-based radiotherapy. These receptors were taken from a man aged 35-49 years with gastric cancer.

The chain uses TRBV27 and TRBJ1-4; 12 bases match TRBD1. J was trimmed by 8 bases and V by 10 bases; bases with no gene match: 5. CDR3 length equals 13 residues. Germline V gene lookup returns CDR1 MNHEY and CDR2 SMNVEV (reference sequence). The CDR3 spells CATGTGGSEKLFF. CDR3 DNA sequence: TGTGCCACCGGGACAGGGGGCTCGGAAAAACTGTTTTTT.

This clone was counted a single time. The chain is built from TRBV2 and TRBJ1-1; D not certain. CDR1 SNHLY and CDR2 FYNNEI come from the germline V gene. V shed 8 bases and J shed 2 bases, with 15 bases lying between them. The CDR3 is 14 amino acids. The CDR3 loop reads CASLPLQDNTEAFF. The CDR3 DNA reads TGTGCCAGCCTCCCCCTCCAGGACAACACTGAAGCTTTCTTT.

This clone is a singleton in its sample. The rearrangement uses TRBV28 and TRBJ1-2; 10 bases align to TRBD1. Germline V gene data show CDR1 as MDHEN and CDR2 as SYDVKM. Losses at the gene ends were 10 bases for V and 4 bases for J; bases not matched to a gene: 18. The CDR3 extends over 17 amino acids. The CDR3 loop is CATRTGTGATSSYGYTF. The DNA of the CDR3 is TGTGCCACCCGAACCGGGACAGGGGCCACGTCTAGCTATGGCTACACCTTC.

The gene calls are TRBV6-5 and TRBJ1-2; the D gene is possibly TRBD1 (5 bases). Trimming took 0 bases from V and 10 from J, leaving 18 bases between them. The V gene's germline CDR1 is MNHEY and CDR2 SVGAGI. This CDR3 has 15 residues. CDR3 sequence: CASSYSQVGEMVYTF. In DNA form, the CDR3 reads TGTGCCAGCAGTTACTCACAGGTTGGGGAGATGGTCTACACCTTC.

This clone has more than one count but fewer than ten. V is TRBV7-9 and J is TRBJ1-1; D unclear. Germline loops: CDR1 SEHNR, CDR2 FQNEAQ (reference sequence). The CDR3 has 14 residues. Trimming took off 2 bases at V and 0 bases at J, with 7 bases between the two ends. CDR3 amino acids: CASSLIHVNTEAFF. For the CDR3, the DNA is TGTGCCAGCAGCTTAATCCATGTGAACACTGAAGCTTTCTTT.

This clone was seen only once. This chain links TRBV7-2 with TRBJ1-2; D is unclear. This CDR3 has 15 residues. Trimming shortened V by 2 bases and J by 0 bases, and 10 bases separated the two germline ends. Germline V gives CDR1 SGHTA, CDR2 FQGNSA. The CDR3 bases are TGTGCCAGCAGCTTACGGGCCGGGGCTAACTATGGCTACACCTTC. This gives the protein CASSLRAGANYGYTF.

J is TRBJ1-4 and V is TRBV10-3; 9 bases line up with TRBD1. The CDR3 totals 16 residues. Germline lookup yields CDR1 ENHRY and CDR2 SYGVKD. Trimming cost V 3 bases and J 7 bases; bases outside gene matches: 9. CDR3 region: CAISEPAGTGSEKLFF. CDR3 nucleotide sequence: TGTGCCATCAGTGAACCGGCCGGGACAGGGAGTGAAAAACTGTTTTTT.

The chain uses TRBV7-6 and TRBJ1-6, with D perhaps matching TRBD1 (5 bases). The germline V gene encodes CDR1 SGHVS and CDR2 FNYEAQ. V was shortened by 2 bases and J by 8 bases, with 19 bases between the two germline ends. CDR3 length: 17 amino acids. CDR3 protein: CASSLRGGAQYYSPLHF. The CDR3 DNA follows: TGTGCCAGCAGCTTACGGGGCGGGGCGCAGTATTATTCACCCCTCCACTTT.

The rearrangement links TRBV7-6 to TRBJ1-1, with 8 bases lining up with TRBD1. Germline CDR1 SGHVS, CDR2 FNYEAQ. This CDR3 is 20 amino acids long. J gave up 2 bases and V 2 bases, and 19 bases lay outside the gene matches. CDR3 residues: CASSLSQEDRVWSRNTEAFF. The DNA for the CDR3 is TGTGCCAGCAGCTTAAGTCAGGAGGACAGGGTTTGGTCGCGTAACACTGAAGCTTTCTTT.

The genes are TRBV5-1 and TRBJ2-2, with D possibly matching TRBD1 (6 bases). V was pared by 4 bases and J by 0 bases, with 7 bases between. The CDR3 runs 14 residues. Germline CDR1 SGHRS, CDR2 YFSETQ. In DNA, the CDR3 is TGCGCCAGCAGCGGGACAACGAACACCGGGGAGCTGTTTTTT. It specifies CASSGTTNTGELFF.

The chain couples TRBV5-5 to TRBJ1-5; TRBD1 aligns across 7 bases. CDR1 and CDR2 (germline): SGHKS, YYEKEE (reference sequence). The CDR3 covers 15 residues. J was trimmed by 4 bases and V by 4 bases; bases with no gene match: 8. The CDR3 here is CASSRDSWGNQPQHF. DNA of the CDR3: TGTGCCAGCAGCCGGGACAGTTGGGGGAATCAGCCCCAGCATTTT.

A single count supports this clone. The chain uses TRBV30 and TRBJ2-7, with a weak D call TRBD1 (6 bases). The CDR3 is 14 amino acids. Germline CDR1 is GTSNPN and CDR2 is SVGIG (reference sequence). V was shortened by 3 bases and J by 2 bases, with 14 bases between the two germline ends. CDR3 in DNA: TGTGCCTGGAGAACTTCACAGGGCCCCTACGAGCAGTACTTC. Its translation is CAWRTSQGPYEQYF.

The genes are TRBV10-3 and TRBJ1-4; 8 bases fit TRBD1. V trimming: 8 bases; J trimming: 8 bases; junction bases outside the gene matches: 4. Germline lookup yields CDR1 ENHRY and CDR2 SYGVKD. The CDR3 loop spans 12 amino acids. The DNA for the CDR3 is TGTGCCATCGCGGACAGGGACGAAAAACTGTTTTTT. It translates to CAIADRDEKLFF.

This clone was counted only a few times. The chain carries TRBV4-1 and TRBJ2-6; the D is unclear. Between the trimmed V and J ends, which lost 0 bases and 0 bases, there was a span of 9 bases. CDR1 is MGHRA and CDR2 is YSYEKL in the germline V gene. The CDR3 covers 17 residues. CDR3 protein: CASSQEGSNSGANVLTF. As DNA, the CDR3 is TGCGCCAGCAGCCAAGAAGGCAGTAACTCTGGGGCCAACGTCCTGACTTTC.

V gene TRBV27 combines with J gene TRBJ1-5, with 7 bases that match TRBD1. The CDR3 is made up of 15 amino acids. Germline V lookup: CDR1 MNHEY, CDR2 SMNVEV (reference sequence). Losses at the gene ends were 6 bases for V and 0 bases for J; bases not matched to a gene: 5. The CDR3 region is CASRTEGASNQPQHF. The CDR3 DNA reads TGTGCCAGCAGGACCGAGGGGGCTAGCAATCAGCCCCAGCATTTT.

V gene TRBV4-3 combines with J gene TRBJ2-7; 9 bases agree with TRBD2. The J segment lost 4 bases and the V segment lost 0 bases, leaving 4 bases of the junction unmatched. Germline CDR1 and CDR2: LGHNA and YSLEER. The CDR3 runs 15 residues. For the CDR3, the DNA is TGCGCCAGCAGCCAAGAGGCGGGGGGGCCTTACGAGCAGTACTTC. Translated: CASSQEAGGPYEQYF.

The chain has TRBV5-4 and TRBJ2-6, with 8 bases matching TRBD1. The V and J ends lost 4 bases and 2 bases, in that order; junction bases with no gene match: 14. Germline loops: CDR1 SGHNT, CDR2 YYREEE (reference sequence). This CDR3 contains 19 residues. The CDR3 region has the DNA TGTGCCAGCAGCCGTTGGACAGGGCAAATTCAGGCTGGGGCCAACGTCCTGACTTTC. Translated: CASSRWTGQIQAGANVLTF.

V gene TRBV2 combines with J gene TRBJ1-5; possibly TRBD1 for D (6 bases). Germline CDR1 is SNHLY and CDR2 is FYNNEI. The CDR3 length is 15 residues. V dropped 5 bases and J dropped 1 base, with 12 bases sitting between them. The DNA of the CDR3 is TGTGCCAGCAGTACCCCCGGACAGAGCAATCAGCCCCAGCATTTT. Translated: CASSTPGQSNQPQHF.

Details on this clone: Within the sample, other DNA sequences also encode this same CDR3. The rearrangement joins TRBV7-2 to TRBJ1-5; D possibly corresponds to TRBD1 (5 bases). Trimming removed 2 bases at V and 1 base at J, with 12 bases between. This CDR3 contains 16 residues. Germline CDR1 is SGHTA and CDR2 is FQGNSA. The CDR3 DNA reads TGTGCCAGCAGCTTATCCGGGGGACGGAGCAATCAGCCCCAGCATTTT. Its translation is CASSLSGGRSNQPQHF.

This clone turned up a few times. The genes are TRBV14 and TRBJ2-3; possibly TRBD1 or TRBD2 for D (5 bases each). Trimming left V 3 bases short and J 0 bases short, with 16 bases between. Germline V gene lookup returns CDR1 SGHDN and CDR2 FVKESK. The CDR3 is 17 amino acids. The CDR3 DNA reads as TGTGCCAGCAGCCACATCGGGACCACCACTAGCACAGATACGCAGTATTTT. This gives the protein CASSHIGTTTSTDTQYF.

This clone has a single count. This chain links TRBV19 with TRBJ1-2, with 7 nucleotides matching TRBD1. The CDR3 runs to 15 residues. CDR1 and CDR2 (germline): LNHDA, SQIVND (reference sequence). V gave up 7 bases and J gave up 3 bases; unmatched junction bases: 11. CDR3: CASKDRDFPDYGYTF. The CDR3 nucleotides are TGTGCCAGTAAAGACAGGGATTTTCCGGACTATGGCTACACCTTC.

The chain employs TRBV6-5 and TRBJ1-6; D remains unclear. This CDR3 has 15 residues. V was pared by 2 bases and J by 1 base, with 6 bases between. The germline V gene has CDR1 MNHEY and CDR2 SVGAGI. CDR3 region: CASSYRESYNSPLHF. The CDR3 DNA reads TGTGCCAGCAGTTACAGGGAGTCCTATAATTCACCCCTCCACTTT.

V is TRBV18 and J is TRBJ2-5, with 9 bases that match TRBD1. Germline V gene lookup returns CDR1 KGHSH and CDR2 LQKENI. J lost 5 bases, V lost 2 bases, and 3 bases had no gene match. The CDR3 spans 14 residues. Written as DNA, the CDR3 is TGTGCCAGCTCACCATCGGACAGGGGCGAGACCCAGTACTTC. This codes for CASSPSDRGETQYF.

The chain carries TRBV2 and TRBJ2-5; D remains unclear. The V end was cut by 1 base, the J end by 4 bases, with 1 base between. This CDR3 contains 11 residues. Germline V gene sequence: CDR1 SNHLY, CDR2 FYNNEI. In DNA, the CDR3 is TGTGCCAGCAGTGAAGTAGAGACCCAGTACTTC. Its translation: CASSEVETQYF.

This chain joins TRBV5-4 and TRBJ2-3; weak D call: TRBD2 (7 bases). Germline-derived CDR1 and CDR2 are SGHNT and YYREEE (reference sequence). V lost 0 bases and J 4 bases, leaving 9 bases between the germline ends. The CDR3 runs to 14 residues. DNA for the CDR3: TGTGCCAGCAGCTTGGAGGGGGGGCCAGATACGCAGTATTTT. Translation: CASSLEGGPDTQYF.

This CDR3 reads CASSLVRSETQYF. The CDR3 DNA follows: TGTGCCAGCAGCTTAGTACGGTCAGAGACCCAGTACTTC. The rearrangement links TRBV7-9 to TRBJ2-5; unclear D gene. In germline, CDR1 is SEHNR, CDR2 FQNEAQ (reference sequence). There are 13 residues in the CDR3. Trimming removed 1 base at V and 4 bases at J, with 7 bases between.

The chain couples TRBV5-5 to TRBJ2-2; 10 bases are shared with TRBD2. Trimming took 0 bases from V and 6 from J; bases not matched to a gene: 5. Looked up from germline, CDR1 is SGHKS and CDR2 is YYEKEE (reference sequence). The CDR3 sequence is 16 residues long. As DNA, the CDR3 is TGTGCCAGCAGCTTGGTAGCGGGGGGACCCGCCGGGGAGCTGTTTTTT. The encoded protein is CASSLVAGGPAGELFF. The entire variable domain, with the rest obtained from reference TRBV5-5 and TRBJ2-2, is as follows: DAGVTQSPTHLIKTRGQQVTLRCSPISGHKSVSWYQQVLGQGPQFIFQYYEKEERGRGNFPDRFSARQFPNYSSELNVNALLLGDSALYLCASSLVAGGPAGELFFGEGSRLTVL.

CDR3 nucleotide sequence: TGTGCCAGCTCCGGGGCAGCAGGGTCCTACGAGCAGTACTTC. Translated, it gives CASSGAAGSYEQYF. The rearrangement joins TRBV2 to TRBJ2-7; D may correspond to TRBD1 or TRBD2 (5 bases each). Germline V gene data show CDR1 as SNHLY and CDR2 as FYNNEI. There are 14 residues in the CDR3. The V gene lost 8 bases and the J gene lost 1 base, with 15 bases spanning the gap.

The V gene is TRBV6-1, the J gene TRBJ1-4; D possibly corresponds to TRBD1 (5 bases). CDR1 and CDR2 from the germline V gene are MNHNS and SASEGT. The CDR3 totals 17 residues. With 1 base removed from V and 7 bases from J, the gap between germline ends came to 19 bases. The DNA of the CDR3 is TGTGCCAGCAGTGAAGTACCTTATGGGGGTAGCATTGAAAAACTGTTTTTT. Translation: CASSEVPYGGSIEKLFF.

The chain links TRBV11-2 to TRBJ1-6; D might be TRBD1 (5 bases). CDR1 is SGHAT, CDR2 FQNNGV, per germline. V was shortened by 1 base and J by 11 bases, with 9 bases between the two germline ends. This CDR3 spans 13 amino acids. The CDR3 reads CASSLAGGAPLHF. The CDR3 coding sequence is TGTGCCAGCAGCTTAGCCGGGGGAGCACCCCTCCACTTT.